This entry lists 23 T cell receptor beta chains sequenced from one sample in a study of beta chain features in type 1 diabetes. Study-wide points: Researchers report that Type 1 diabetes patients had moderately but significantly shorter TCRB CDR3s across all four CD4+ subsets.

Isolated RNA was reverse transcribed in full, so expressed TCRB transcripts were sequenced. Here immunoSEQ multiplex PCR was the method, and the copy in TCRdb shows in-frame clones only, minus some. The data show some 280,000 clones, with 14% seen just once and 0.015% to 0.02% held by the top ten. Their target antigens are unknown. Sequencing was carried out using naive CD4+ T cells from blood. Source of these receptors: a man aged 30 to 45 with type 1 diabetes.

In its sample, this clone was seen a few times. This sequence joins TRBV29-1 and TRBJ2-4; D is ambiguous. The CDR3 loop spans 11 amino acids. The ends were cut back, 4 bases at V and 6 bases at J, with 7 bases in the middle. The germline gives CDR1 SQVTM, CDR2 ANQGSEA. Written as DNA, the CDR3 is TGCAGCGTTGTAGTCGGAAACATTCAGTACTTC. Translating gives CSVVVGNIQYF.

In its sample, this clone was seen a few times. This rearrangement joins TRBV7-9 to TRBJ2-3; no reliable D call. V lost 0 bases and J lost 1, with 8 bases in between. Germline values: CDR1 SEHNR, CDR2 FQNEAQ (reference sequence). The CDR3 contains 15 residues. The CDR3 region is CASSLAPRRTDTQYF. CDR3 DNA sequence: TGTGCCAGCAGCTTAGCCCCGAGGCGCACAGATACGCAGTATTTT. Drawing the rest from reference TRBV7-9 and TRBJ2-3, the complete variable domain is DTGVSQNPRHKITKRGQNVTFRCDPISEHNRLYWYRQTLGQGPEFLTYFQNEAQLEKSRLLSDRFSAERPKGSFSTLEIQRTEQGDSAMYLCASSLAPRRTDTQYFGPGTRLTVL.

This clone was seen only a few times. The CDR3: CASSLFLGPGANVLTF. Here the CDR3 DNA reads TGCGCCAGCAGCTTATTTTTGGGGCCTGGGGCCAACGTCCTGACTTTC. The J gene is TRBJ2-6, the V gene TRBV5-1, with D perhaps matching TRBD1 (5 bases). The CDR3 sequence is 16 residues long. Germline values: CDR1 SGHRS, CDR2 YFSETQ. V lost 2 bases and J lost 2, with 11 bases in between.

V gene TRBV6-4 combines with J gene TRBJ2-6, with TRBD1 matching over 7 bases. Germline V gene sequence: CDR1 MRHNA, CDR2 SNTAGT. This CDR3 spans 14 amino acids. The V gene end was trimmed by 10 bases and the J gene end by 2 bases; junction bases not matched to a gene: 5. Written as DNA, the CDR3 is TGTGCCACCAAGACAGGGCCTGGGGCCAACGTCCTGACTTTC. It codes for CATKTGPGANVLTF.

This rearrangement joins TRBV5-1 to TRBJ2-3; TRBD2 agrees at 14 bases. V shed 4 bases and J 5 bases; nucleotides not matched to a gene: 6. CDR3 length: 16 residues. Per germline, CDR1 SGHRS and CDR2 YFSETQ. The CDR3 DNA sequence: TGCGCCAGCAGCATACCGGGACTAGCGGGAGAAGATACGCAGTATTTT. Translated, it gives CASSIPGLAGEDTQYF. The entire variable domain, with the rest obtained from reference TRBV5-1 and TRBJ2-3, is as follows: KAGVTQTPRYLIKTRGQQVTLSCSPISGHRSVSWYQQTPGQGLQFLFEYFSETQRNKGNFPGRFSGRQFSNSRSEMNVSTLELGDSALYLCASSIPGLAGEDTQYFGPGTRLTVL.

Here the CDR3 DNA reads TGTGCCAGCGCCTCACAGGATTCCTACGAGCAGTACTTC. It encodes CASASQDSYEQYF. This sequence joins TRBV7-3 and TRBJ2-7; a possible D gene is TRBD1 (5 bases). Trimming removed 8 bases from V and 1 base from J, with 12 bases in between. The CDR3 has 13 amino acids. Looked up from germline, CDR1 is SGHTA and CDR2 is FQGTGA. Combining the CDR3 with reference TRBV7-3 and TRBJ2-7 gives the whole variable domain GAGVSQTPSNKVTEKGKYVELRCDPISGHTALYWYRQSLGQGPEFLIYFQGTGAADDSGLPNDRFFAVRPEGSVSTLKIQRTERGDSAVYLCASASQDSYEQYFGPGTRLTVT.

J is TRBJ1-5 and V is TRBV30; TRBD1 is a possible D gene (6 bases). With 2 bases removed from V and 0 bases from J, the gap between germline ends came to 14 bases. Germline assignment: CDR1 GTSNPN and CDR2 SVGIG (reference sequence). There are 16 residues in the CDR3. The CDR3 region has the DNA TGTGCCTGGAGTAAAAACAGGGAAGGTAGCAATCAGCCCCAGCATTTT. Protein: CAWSKNREGSNQPQHF.

This clone has more than one count but fewer than ten. This chain uses TRBV7-3 with TRBJ2-3; 8 bases agree with TRBD1. The junction had 10 bases not matched to a gene; V was cut back by 4 bases and J by 4 bases. Germline V gives CDR1 SGHTA, CDR2 FQGTGA. CDR3 length: 16 amino acids. CDR3 bases: TGTGCCAGCAGCTGGGCCTGGACAGGGCGCGCAGATACGCAGTATTTT. Protein product: CASSWAWTGRADTQYF.

This clone appeared a few times. This chain links TRBV7-9 with TRBJ1-5, with 10 bases fitting TRBD1. The ends lost 3 bases at V and 4 bases at J; junction bases unmatched: 3. The length of the CDR3 is 15 residues. CDR1 is SEHNR, CDR2 FQNEAQ, per germline (reference sequence). The CDR3 bases are TGTGCCAGCAGCTTTGGACAGGGGGTAAATCAGCCCCAGCATTTT. It codes for CASSFGQGVNQPQHF.

V usage is TRBV5-1 and J usage is TRBJ1-1; a possible D gene is TRBD1 (6 bases). V was pared by 0 bases and J by 1 base, with 10 bases between. CDR1 is SGHRS, CDR2 YFSETQ, per germline. This CDR3 spans 15 amino acids. Here the CDR3 DNA reads TGCGCCAGCAGCTTGGGGGGGACATCGAACACTGAAGCTTTCTTT. This encodes CASSLGGTSNTEAFF.

V gene TRBV18 combines with J gene TRBJ2-7, with 11 bases that match TRBD1. The CDR3 is 15 amino acids. Germline V gene sequence: CDR1 KGHSH, CDR2 LQKENI. The junction had 2 bases not matched to a gene; V was cut back by 2 bases and J by 2 bases. In DNA, the CDR3 is TGTGCCAGCTCACCAGGGGACAGGGGGACCTACGAGCAGTACTTC. It yields the protein CASSPGDRGTYEQYF.

J is TRBJ2-1 and V is TRBV5-4; 12 nucleotides align to TRBD2. V gave up 4 bases and J gave up 9 bases; unmatched junction bases: 8. The CDR3 has 15 amino acids. Germline values: CDR1 SGHNT, CDR2 YYREEE (reference sequence). The chain's CDR3 is CASSPLAGGGGEQFF. As DNA, the CDR3 is TGTGCCAGCAGCCCTCTAGCGGGAGGGGGAGGTGAGCAGTTCTTC. Filled out from reference TRBV5-4 and TRBJ2-1, the complete variable domain reads ETGVTQSPTHLIKTRGQQVTLRCSSQSGHNTVSWYQQALGQGPQFIFQYYREEENGRGNFPPRFSGLQFPNYSSELNVNALELDDSALYLCASSPLAGGGGEQFFGPGTRLTVL.

The genes are TRBV5-1 and TRBJ1-1, with a tentative D call TRBD1 (6 bases). This CDR3 contains 16 residues. The V and J ends lost 4 bases and 0 bases respectively, with 16 bases between them. Germline loops: CDR1 SGHRS, CDR2 YFSETQ. CDR3: CASSINRVEMNTEAFF. CDR3 DNA: TGCGCCAGCAGCATCAACAGGGTAGAAATGAACACTGAAGCTTTCTTT. Combining the CDR3 with reference TRBV5-1 and TRBJ1-1 gives the whole variable domain KAGVTQTPRYLIKTRGQQVTLSCSPISGHRSVSWYQQTPGQGLQFLFEYFSETQRNKGNFPGRFSGRQFSNSRSEMNVSTLELGDSALYLCASSINRVEMNTEAFFGQGTRLTVV.

The J gene is TRBJ2-3, the V gene TRBV19, with 9 bases identical to TRBD2. The trim removed 6 bases at V and 0 bases at J, leaving 7 bases unmatched. The CDR3 consists of 16 residues. Germline V gene lookup returns CDR1 LNHDA and CDR2 SQIVND (reference sequence). The CDR3 reads CASRIGLAPSTDTQYF. The CDR3, as DNA: TGTGCCAGTAGGATCGGACTAGCGCCTAGCACAGATACGCAGTATTTT.

This clone came up a few times. The chain carries TRBV15 and TRBJ2-1; a weak D match, TRBD2 (5 bases). Germline CDR1 LNHNV, CDR2 YYDKDF (reference sequence). V was shortened by 0 bases and J by 0 bases, with 9 bases between the two germline ends. CDR3 length: 16 amino acids. The CDR3 is CATSRELVNSYNEQFF. CDR3 bases: TGTGCCACCAGCAGAGAACTAGTGAACTCCTACAATGAGCAGTTCTTC.

This clone was seen more than once but under ten times. The chain links TRBV7-6 to TRBJ2-1; a weak D match, TRBD2 (5 bases). CDR3 length: 16 residues. V was shortened by 0 bases and J by 7 bases, with 16 bases between the two germline ends. The germline V gene has CDR1 SGHVS and CDR2 FNYEAQ. The CDR3: CASSLALGSRANEQFF. The CDR3 region has the DNA TGTGCCAGCAGCTTAGCGCTGGGGAGTAGGGCAAATGAGCAGTTCTTC.

This clone was recorded a few times. V and J are TRBV5-4 and TRBJ1-5; the match to TRBD1 covers 8 bases. CDR1 is SGHNT, CDR2 YYREEE, per germline (reference sequence). The J segment lost 1 base and the V segment lost 4 bases, leaving 4 bases of the junction unmatched. The CDR3 totals 15 residues. In DNA form, the CDR3 reads TGTGCCAGCAGCCAGACAGGGGCGAGCAATCAGCCCCAGCATTTT. Encoded protein: CASSQTGASNQPQHF. Full variable domain (remainder filled in from reference TRBV5-4 and TRBJ1-5): ETGVTQSPTHLIKTRGQQVTLRCSSQSGHNTVSWYQQALGQGPQFIFQYYREEENGRGNFPPRFSGLQFPNYSSELNVNALELDDSALYLCASSQTGASNQPQHFGDGTRLSIL.

V is TRBV28 and J is TRBJ2-7; 11 nucleotides line up with TRBD2. After removal of 7 bases from V and 5 bases from J, the junction contained 7 bases not matched to a gene. Germline CDR1 reads MDHEN; CDR2 reads SYDVKM. CDR3 length equals 14 residues. In nucleotides, the CDR3 is TGTGCCAGCACCACTAGCGGGAGTATAAACGAGCAGTACTTC. This encodes CASTTSGSINEQYF.

This clone was counted only a few times. The chain recombines TRBV6-5 with TRBJ1-4, with D unresolved. CDR1 is MNHEY and CDR2 is SVGAGI in the germline V gene. The CDR3 sequence is 13 residues long. Trimming pared 2 bases from V and 11 bases from J, leaving 12 bases between. CDR3: CASSYNREGKLFF. Here the CDR3 DNA reads TGTGCCAGCAGTTACAATAGGGAGGGCAAACTGTTTTTT.

This clone has just a few counts. This chain links TRBV15 with TRBJ2-7; 9 bases line up with TRBD1. Germline CDR1 and CDR2: LNHNV and YYDKDF (reference sequence). V gave up 6 bases and J gave up 3 bases; unmatched junction bases: 6. This CDR3 is 14 amino acids long. The CDR3 nucleotides read TGTGCCACCAGGGGACAGGGATCCCTCTACGAGCAGTACTTC. The encoded protein is CATRGQGSLYEQYF. Combining the CDR3 with reference TRBV15 and TRBJ2-7 gives the whole variable domain DAMVIQNPRYQVTQFGKPVTLSCSQTLNHNVMYWYQQKSSQAPKLLFHYYDKDFNNEADTPDNFQSRRPNTSFCFLDIRSPGLGDTAMYLCATRGQGSLYEQYFGPGTRLTVT.

There are a few counts of this clone. The chain couples TRBV6-6 to TRBJ2-7; 7 positions match TRBD2. Germline CDR1 reads MNHNY; CDR2 reads SVGAGI (reference sequence). The CDR3 totals 12 residues. Trimming took 10 bases from V and 5 from J; bases not matched to a gene: 8. The CDR3 region has the DNA TGTGCCACGGGGAGGGGTAATGACGAGCAGTACTTC. Its protein is CATGRGNDEQYF.

The chain is built from TRBV28 and TRBJ2-2; no definite D call. The CDR3 totals 13 residues. Germline values: CDR1 MDHEN, CDR2 SYDVKM. Deletions cut 6 bases from V and 0 bases from J, with 5 bases between. CDR3 DNA sequence: TGTGCCAGCAGAGCAACGAACACCGGGGAGCTGTTTTTT. The encoded protein is CASRATNTGELFF.

This clone was detected only a few times. The CDR3 protein is CASSLDINTEAFF. CDR3 bases: TGCGCCAGCAGCTTGGACATTAACACTGAAGCTTTCTTT. The chain links TRBV5-1 to TRBJ1-1; D remains ambiguous. V lost 0 bases to trimming and J lost 2 bases, with 5 bases between them. Germline assignment: CDR1 SGHRS and CDR2 YFSETQ. The CDR3 totals 13 residues.